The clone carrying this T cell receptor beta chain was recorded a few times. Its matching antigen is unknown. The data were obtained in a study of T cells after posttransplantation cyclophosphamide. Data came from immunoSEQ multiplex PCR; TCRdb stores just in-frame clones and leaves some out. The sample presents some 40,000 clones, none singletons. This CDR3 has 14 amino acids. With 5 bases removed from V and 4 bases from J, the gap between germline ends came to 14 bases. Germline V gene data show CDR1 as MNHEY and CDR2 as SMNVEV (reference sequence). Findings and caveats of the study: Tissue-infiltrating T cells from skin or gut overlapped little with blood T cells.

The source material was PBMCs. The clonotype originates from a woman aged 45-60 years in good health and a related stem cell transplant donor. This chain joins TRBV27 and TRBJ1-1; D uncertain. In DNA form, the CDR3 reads TGTGCCAGCAGTCCCCACCCTATTGGCACTGAAGCTTTCTTT. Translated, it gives CASSPHPIGTEAFF.